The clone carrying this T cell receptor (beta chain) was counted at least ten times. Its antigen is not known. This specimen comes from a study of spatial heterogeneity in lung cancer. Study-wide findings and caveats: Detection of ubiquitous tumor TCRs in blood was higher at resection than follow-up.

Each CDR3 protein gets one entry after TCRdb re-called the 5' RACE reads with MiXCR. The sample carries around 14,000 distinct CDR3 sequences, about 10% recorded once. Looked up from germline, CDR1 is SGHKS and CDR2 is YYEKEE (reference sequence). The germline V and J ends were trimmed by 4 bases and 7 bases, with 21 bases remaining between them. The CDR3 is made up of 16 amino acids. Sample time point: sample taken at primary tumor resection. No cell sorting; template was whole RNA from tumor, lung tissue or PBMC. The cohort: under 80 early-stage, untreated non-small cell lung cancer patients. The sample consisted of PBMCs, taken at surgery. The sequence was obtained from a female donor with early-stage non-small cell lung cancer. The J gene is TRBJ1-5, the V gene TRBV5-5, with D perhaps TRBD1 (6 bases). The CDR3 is CASSPGWGQSGQPQHF. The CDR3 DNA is TGTGCCAGCAGCCCTGGGTGGGGGCAGAGCGGACAGCCCCAGCATTTT.